This T cell receptor (beta chain) was sequenced in a study (dated by TCRdb to between 2014 and 2017). In terms of the full investigation: The study tested whether tumor-infiltrating Tregs in breast cancer are recruited from blood Tregs or converted in situ from other CD4+ T cell subsets. General study outcomes and caveats: The validation in the larger cohort was limited to a single TCR beta V-J rearrangement instead of whole repertoires. The TCR gene usage of tumor memory CD4+ T cells clustered together with blood and lymph node memory CD4+ cells and with lymph node naive CD4+ cells. The greatest overlap of tumor-infiltrating Treg TCR alpha and beta sequences was with tumor naive CD4+ T cells, followed next by blood naive CD4+ T cells.

Cut back by 2 bases and 1 base, the V and J ends lie 6 bases apart. Per the germline V gene, SGHRS is the CDR1 and YFSETQ is the CDR2. From the cysteine through the phenylalanine, the CDR3 covers 14 amino acids. The retained sequence is limited to the CDR3, 42 bases, with the frame set at the first base. Cells that were CD4+CD25+CD127-/low were the ones isolated as Tregs. Tregs, naive and memory CD4+ T cells from tumor, blood and ipsilateral draining lymph nodes of a handful of breast cancer patients underwent full-length TCR alpha and beta sequencing. Tumor tissue and lymph nodes obtained by ipsilateral axillary dissection were perfused with PBS, cut into small pieces and digested using collagenase I and hyaluronidase. FACS confirmed that the sorted cell populations were more than 90% pure. In this sample, this clonotype turned up a few times. Its antigen specificity is not known. Base qualities are not provided; no much larger clone lies one nucleotide away.

Amplification of full-length TCR variable regions was done by 5' RACE PCR using constant-region reverse primers, and this step was followed by semi-nested PCR with Nested Universal Primer A. Using the ReliaPrep RNA Cell Miniprep System, total RNA was extracted, and the SMARTer RACE 5'/3' Kit was then used to reverse transcribe the RNA into 5'RACE-ready cDNA. Multiplex adaptors were used to barcode full-length TCR alpha and beta libraries, and the barcoded libraries were sequenced on an Illumina MiSeq. In the source study's methods: For each of nine subset-tissue groups, sequencing data from the five patients were pooled, and the groups were then compared using unsupervised clustering of TCR gene usage. The Morisita-Horn index, with shared sequences weighted by their contribution to each repertoire, was used to calculate repertoire similarity. Through fastp at Q25 and MiXCR, TCRdb rebuilt clones from the public reads, retaining in-frame beta chains. All rows with the same CDR3 protein become a single entry with the most common DNA and genes. The V and J calls were determined by TCRdb, not by the authors. This sample lists 55,000 or so distinct CDR3 sequences; around 20% were detected once. Roughly 3.2% of the sample is in the top ten clones.

The V and J genes are TRBV5-1 and TRBJ2-2, with no confident D gene call. The receptor comes from a female donor with breast cancer. The material sequenced was tumor-infiltrating Tregs sorted from the breast tumor. The CDR3 in this case is CASSFGENTGELFF. The base sequence is TGCGCCAGCAGCTTTGGGGAGAACACCGGGGAGCTGTTTTTT. The full variable domain, completed from the reference TRBV5-1 and TRBJ2-2 proteins outside the CDR3, reads KAGVTQTPRYLIKTRGQQVTLSCSPISGHRSVSWYQQTPGQGLQFLFEYFSETQRNKGNFPGRFSGRQFSNSRSEMNVSTLELGDSALYLCASSFGENTGELFFGEGSRLTVL.